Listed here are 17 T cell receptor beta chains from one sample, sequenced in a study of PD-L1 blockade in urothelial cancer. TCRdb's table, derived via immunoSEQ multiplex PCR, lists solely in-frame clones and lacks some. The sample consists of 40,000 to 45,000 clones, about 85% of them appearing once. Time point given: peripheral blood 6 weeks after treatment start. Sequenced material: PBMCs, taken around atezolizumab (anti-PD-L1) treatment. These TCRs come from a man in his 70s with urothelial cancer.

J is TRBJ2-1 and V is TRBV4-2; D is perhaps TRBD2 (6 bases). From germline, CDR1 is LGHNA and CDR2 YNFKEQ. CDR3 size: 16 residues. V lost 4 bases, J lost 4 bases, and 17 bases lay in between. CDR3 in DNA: TGTGCCAGCAGCCTTACGTCCGGGACTGGATACAATGAGCAGTTCTTC. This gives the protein CASSLTSGTGYNEQFF.

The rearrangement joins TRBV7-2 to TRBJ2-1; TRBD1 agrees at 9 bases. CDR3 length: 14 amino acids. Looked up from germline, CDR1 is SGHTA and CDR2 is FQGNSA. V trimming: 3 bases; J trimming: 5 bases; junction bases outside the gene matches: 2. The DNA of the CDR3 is TGTGCCAGCAGCTTCCGACAGGGGGACAATGAGCAGTTCTTC. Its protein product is CASSFRQGDNEQFF.

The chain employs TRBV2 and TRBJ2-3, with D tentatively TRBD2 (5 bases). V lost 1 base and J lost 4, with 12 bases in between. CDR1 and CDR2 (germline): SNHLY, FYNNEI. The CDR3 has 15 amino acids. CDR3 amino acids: CASSEGESVADTQYF. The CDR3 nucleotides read TGTGCCAGCAGTGAAGGGGAGAGCGTGGCAGATACGCAGTATTTT.

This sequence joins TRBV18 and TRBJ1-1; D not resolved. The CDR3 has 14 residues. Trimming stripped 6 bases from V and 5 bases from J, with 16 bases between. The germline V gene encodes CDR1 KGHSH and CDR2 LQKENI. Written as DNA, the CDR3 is TGTGCCAGCTCCTCCGCGCGGGAAGGGACTGAAGCTTTCTTT. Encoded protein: CASSSAREGTEAFF.

Here the CDR3 reads CASSYSINRGSAFF. CDR3 DNA sequence: TGTGCCAGCAGTTACTCGATAAACAGGGGATCAGCTTTCTTT. This chain links TRBV6-5 with TRBJ1-1; 7 bases align to TRBD1. Trimming at V came to 0 bases and at J to 10 bases, leaving 8 bases not matched to a gene. The CDR3 has 14 residues. In germline, CDR1 is MNHEY, CDR2 SVGAGI.

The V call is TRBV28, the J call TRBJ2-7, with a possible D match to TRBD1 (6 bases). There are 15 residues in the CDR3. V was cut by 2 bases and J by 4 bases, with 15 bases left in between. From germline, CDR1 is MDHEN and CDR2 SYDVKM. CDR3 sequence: CASSLIQGQRYEQYF. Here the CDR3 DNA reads TGTGCCAGCAGTTTAATACAGGGCCAGAGGTACGAGCAGTACTTC.

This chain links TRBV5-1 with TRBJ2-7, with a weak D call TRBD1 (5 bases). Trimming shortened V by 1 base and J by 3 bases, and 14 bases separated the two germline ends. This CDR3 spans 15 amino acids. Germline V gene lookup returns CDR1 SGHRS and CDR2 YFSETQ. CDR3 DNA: TGCGCCAGCAGCTTGTTACCCAGGGCTGGCTACGAGCAGTACTTC. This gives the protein CASSLLPRAGYEQYF.

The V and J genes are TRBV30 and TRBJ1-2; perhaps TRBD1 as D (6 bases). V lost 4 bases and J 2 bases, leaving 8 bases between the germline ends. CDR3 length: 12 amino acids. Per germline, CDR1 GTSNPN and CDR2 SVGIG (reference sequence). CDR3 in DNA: TGTGCCTGGAAAGACAGGAACTATGGCTACACCTTC. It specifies CAWKDRNYGYTF.

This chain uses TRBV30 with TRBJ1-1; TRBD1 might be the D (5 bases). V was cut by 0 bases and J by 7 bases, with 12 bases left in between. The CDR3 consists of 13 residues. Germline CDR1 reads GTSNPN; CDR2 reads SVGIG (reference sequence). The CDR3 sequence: CAWSVQGVNEAFF. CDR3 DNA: TGTGCCTGGAGTGTACAAGGGGTTAATGAAGCTTTCTTT.

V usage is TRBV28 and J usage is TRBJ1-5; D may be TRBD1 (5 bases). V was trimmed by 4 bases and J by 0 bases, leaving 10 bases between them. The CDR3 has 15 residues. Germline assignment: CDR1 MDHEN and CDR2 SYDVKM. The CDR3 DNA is TGTGCCAGCAGTTCCGGGACTTATAGCAATCAGCCCCAGCATTTT. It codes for CASSSGTYSNQPQHF.

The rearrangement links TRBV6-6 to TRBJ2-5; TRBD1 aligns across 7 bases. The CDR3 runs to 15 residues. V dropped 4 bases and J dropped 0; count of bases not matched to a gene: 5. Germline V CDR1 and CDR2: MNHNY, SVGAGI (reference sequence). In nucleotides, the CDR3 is TGTGCCAGCAGTTTCGACAGGGCGGACCAAGAGACCCAGTACTTC. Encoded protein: CASSFDRADQETQYF.

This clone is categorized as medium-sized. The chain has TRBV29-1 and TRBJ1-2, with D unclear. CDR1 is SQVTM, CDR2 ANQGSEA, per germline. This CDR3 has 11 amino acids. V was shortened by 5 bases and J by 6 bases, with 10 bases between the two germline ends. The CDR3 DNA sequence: TGCAGCGTTTACCAGGCGAATGGCTACACCTTC. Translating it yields CSVYQANGYTF.

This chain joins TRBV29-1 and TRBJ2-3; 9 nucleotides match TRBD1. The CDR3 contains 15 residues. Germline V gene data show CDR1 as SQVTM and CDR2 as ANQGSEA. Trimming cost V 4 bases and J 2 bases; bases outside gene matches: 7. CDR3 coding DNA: TGCAGCGTTGGATTGACAGGGGGTTACACAGATACGCAGTATTTT. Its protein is CSVGLTGGYTDTQYF.

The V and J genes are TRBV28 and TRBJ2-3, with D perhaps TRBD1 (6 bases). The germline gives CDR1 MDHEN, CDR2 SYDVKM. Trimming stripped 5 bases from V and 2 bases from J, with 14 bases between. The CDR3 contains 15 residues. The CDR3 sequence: CASSDPDRLTDTQYF. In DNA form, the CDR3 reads TGTGCCAGCAGTGACCCGGACAGACTCACAGATACGCAGTATTTT.

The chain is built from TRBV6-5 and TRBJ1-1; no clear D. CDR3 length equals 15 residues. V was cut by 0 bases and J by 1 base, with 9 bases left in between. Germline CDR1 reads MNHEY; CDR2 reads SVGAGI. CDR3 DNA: TGTGCCAGCAGTTACTCCTGGGCGGGGAACACTGAAGCTTTCTTT. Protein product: CASSYSWAGNTEAFF.

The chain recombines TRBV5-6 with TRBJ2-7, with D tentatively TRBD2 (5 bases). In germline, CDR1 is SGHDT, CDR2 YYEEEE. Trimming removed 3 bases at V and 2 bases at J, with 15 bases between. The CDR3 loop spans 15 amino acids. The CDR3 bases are TGTGCCAGCAGCTCCGCTGGTAGCGTAACCTACGAGCAGTACTTC. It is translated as CASSSAGSVTYEQYF.

CDR3 protein: CASSPTTGFDEQYF. In DNA, the CDR3 is TGTGCCAGCAGCCCCACCACAGGGTTCGACGAGCAGTACTTC. The V gene is TRBV9, the J gene TRBJ2-7; maybe TRBD1 (6 bases). Germline values: CDR1 SGDLS, CDR2 YYNGEE. The CDR3 loop spans 14 amino acids. With 4 bases removed from V and 5 bases from J, the gap between germline ends came to 16 bases.